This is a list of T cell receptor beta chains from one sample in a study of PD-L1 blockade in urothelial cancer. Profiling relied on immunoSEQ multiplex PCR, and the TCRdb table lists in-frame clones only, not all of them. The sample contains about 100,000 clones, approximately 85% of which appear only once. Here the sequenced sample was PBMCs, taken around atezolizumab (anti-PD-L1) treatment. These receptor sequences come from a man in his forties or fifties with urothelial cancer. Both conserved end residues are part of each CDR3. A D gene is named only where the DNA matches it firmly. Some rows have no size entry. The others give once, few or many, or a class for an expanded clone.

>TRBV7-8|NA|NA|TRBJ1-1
CASSLVGGTNKAFF
TGTGCCAGCAGCTTAGTCGGGGGAACTAATAAAGCTTTCTTT
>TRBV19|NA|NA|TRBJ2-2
CASSIATVGELFF
TGTGCCAGTAGTATAGCCACGGTTGGGGAGCTGTTTTTT
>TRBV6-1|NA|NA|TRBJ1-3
CASRQVSSGNTIYF
TGTGCCAGCAGGCAGGTCTCCTCTGGAAACACCATATATTTT
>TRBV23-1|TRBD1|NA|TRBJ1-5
CASSQSRTGGQPQHF
TGCGCCAGCAGTCAATCGAGGACAGGGGGGCAGCCCCAGCATTTT
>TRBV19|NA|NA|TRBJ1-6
CASSMRQLYGVLHF
TGTGCCAGTAGTATGAGGCAGCTTTACGGTGTCCTCCACTTT
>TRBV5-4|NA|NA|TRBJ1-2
CASSMRGQAYGYTF
TGTGCCAGCAGCATGCGGGGGCAGGCCTATGGCTACACCTTC
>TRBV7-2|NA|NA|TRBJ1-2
CASSSERTGNYGYTF
TGTGCCAGCAGCTCCGAGCGGACGGGTAACTATGGCTACACCTTC
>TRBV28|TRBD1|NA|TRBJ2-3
CASNPGQGARAQYF
TGTGCCAGTAATCCAGGACAGGGGGCTCGTGCGCAGTATTTT
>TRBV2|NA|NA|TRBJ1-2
CASRGETDFYGYTF
TGTGCCAGCCGAGGAGAGACTGACTTCTATGGCTACACCTTC
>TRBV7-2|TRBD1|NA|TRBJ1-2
CASSFTGTGVGYTF
TGTGCCAGCAGCTTTACCGGGACAGGGGTCGGCTACACCTTC
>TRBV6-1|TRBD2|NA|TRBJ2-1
CASSEGGLAREQFF
TGTGCCAGCAGTGAAGGAGGACTAGCGCGGGAGCAGTTCTTC
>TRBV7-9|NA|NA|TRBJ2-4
CASSLGEAKNIQYF
TGTGCCAGCAGCCTCGGGGAAGCCAAAAACATTCAGTACTTC
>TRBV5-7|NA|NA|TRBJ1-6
CASIGRTVIPPLHF
TGTGCCAGCATCGGGAGGACAGTGATTCCTCCCCTCCACTTT
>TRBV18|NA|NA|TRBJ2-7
CASSPAGFGYEQYF
TGTGCCAGCTCACCAGCAGGGTTTGGGTACGAGCAGTACTTC
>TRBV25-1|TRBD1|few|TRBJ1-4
CAARDRETNEKLFF
TGTGCCGCACGAGACAGGGAAACTAATGAAAAACTGTTTTTT
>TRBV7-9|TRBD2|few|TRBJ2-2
CASSLGAGVAGELFF
TGTGCCAGCAGCTTAGGAGCGGGAGTCGCCGGGGAGCTGTTTTTT
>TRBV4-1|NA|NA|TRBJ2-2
CASSQSGLNTGELFF
TGCGCCAGCAGCCAAAGCGGGCTGAACACCGGGGAGCTGTTTTTT
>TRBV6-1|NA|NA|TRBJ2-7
CASSVYRNEQYF
TGTGCCAGCAGTGTTTATAGAAACGAGCAGTACTTC
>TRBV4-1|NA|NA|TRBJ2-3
CASSQTLTRGTVNTQYF
TGCGCCAGCAGCCAAACCCTTACTAGAGGTACTGTAAATACGCAGTATTTT
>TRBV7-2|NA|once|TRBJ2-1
CASSSWTVGNEQFF
TGTGCCAGCAGCTCTTGGACTGTAGGCAATGAGCAGTTCTTC
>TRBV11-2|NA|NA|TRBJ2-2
CASSPGLTYTGELFF
TGTGCCAGCAGCCCCGGACTAACTTACACCGGGGAGCTGTTTTTT
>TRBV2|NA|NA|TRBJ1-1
CASGGTEAFF
TGTGCCAGCGGGGGGACTGAAGCTTTCTTT
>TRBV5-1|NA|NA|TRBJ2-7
CASSRGGSDYEQYF
TGCGCCAGCAGCCGCGGCGGCTCGGACTACGAGCAGTACTTC
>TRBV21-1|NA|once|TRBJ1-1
CASSKVFRGFHEAFF
TGTGCCAGCAGCAAAGTATTTAGGGGTTTCCATGAAGCTTTCTTT
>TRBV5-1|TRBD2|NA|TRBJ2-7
CASSILTAGTSSPYEQYF
TGCGCCAGCAGCATACTAACGGCCGGGACTAGTTCACCCTACGAGCAGTACTTC
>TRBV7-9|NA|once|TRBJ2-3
CASSFLGGRMDTQYF
TGTGCCAGCAGCTTTCTTGGGGGGAGGATGGATACGCAGTATTTT
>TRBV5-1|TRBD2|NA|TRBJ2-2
CASKLGLAWGKTGELFF
TGCGCCAGCAAGTTAGGACTAGCCTGGGGGAAAACCGGGGAGCTGTTTTTT
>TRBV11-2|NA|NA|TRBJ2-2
CASSLNPYDGELFF
TGTGCCAGCAGCTTAAACCCCTACGACGGGGAGCTGTTTTTT
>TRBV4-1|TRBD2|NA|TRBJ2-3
CASSRTSGSDTQYF
TGCGCCAGCAGCAGGACTAGCGGGAGTGATACGCAGTATTTT
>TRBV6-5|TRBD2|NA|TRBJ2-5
CASSYSGRESGETQYF
TGTGCCAGCAGTTACTCGGGGCGGGAGAGCGGAGAGACCCAGTACTTC
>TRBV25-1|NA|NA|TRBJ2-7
CASSSGSSYEQYF
TGTGCCAGCAGTTCGGGGAGCTCCTACGAGCAGTACTTC
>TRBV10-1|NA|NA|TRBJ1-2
CASCSQFSYGYTF
TGCGCCAGCTGTTCCCAGTTTTCCTATGGCTACACCTTC
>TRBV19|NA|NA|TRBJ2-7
CASSSTPDRLYYEQYF
TGTGCCAGTAGTTCGACGCCGGACAGACTATACTACGAGCAGTACTTC
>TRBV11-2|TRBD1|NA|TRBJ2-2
CTSSSTGTATGELFF
TGTACCAGCAGCTCGACCGGGACAGCCACCGGGGAGCTGTTTTTT
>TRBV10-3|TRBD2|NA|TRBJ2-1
CAISGKASGKSNEQFF
TGTGCCATCAGCGGAAAGGCTAGCGGGAAGTCCAATGAGCAGTTCTTC
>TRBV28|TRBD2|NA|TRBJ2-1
CASSLGGTSSYNEQFF
TGTGCCAGCAGTTTAGGTGGGACTAGCTCCTACAATGAGCAGTTCTTC